One and the same sample provided the 16 T cell receptor beta chains below, sequenced in a study of shared clonotypes between healthy human individuals. The protocol was immunoSEQ multiplex PCR, while the TCRdb copy is restricted to in-frame clones and leaves out a portion. The sample consists of hundreds of thousands of clones, approximately 96% of them appearing once. The naive CD8 population came from CD45RO-negative cells selected for CCR7, without terminally differentiated effector memory CD45RA+ cells. Sequenced: naive CD8+ T cells sorted from blood. The receptor set was obtained from a woman younger than 45 in good health.

The chain employs TRBV6-1 and TRBJ2-1; D unresolved. This CDR3 is 15 amino acids long. Germline V CDR1 and CDR2: MNHNS, SASEGT. The V end lost 3 bases, the J end lost 5 bases, and 14 bases lay between the germline ends. The CDR3 DNA reads TGTGCCAGCAGTGAGCAAGGACCATTTAACAATGAGCAGTTCTTC. It codes for CASSEQGPFNNEQFF.

The rearrangement joins TRBV11-2 to TRBJ2-5; D may match TRBD1 or TRBD2 (5 bases each). This CDR3 contains 18 residues. Germline V CDR1 and CDR2: SGHAT, FQNNGV. Trimming stripped 2 bases from V and 3 bases from J, with 22 bases between. CDR3 DNA: TGTGCCAGCAGCTTACCAAACCATCTTTCCGGGGCTGAAGAGACCCAGTACTTC. It specifies CASSLPNHLSGAEETQYF. Complete variable domain (other parts from reference TRBV11-2 and TRBJ2-5): EAGVAQSPRYKIIEKRQSVAFWCNPISGHATLYWYQQILGQGPKLLIQFQNNGVVDDSQLPKDRFSAERLKGVDSTLKIQPAKLEDSAVYLCASSLPNHLSGAEETQYFGPGTRLLVL.

V gene TRBV5-4 combines with J gene TRBJ1-1; TRBD1 is a possible D gene (5 bases). The CDR3 contains 14 residues. Trimming took 2 bases from V and 4 from J, leaving 12 bases between them. The germline V gene encodes CDR1 SGHNT and CDR2 YYREEE (reference sequence). For the CDR3, the DNA is TGTGCCAGCAGCTTTGGGCCGGGGGGCACTGAAGCTTTCTTT. Protein product: CASSFGPGGTEAFF.

The V and J genes are TRBV28 and TRBJ2-5; a possible D gene is TRBD2 (5 bases). The CDR3 sequence is 15 residues long. The V end was cut by 3 bases, the J end by 1 base, with 12 bases between. Germline lookup yields CDR1 MDHEN and CDR2 SYDVKM. The CDR3 sequence: CASSFELARQETQYF. The CDR3 DNA reads as TGTGCCAGCAGTTTTGAGTTAGCGCGCCAAGAGACCCAGTACTTC.

This clone has only one observation. The V call is TRBV27, the J call TRBJ2-7, with D perhaps TRBD2 (5 bases). Germline assignment: CDR1 MNHEY and CDR2 SMNVEV (reference sequence). The V end lost 5 bases, the J end lost 2 bases, and 10 bases lay between the germline ends. CDR3 length: 13 residues. The CDR3 spells CASSGLGAYEQYF. The DNA for the CDR3 is TGTGCCAGCAGTGGGCTGGGAGCCTACGAGCAGTACTTC.

The chain recombines TRBV4-1 with TRBJ2-1; maybe TRBD1 (7 bases). Trimming shortened V by 3 bases and J by 4 bases, and 10 bases separated the two germline ends. The CDR3 extends over 14 amino acids. Germline-derived CDR1 and CDR2 are MGHRA and YSYEKL. Here the CDR3 reads CASSQRDSYNEQFF. The CDR3 coding sequence is TGCGCCAGCAGCCAGCGGGACAGTTACAATGAGCAGTTCTTC.

J is TRBJ2-1 and V is TRBV7-9, with D perhaps matching TRBD2 (6 bases). V was cut by 4 bases and J by 0 bases, with 7 bases left in between. In germline, CDR1 is SEHNR, CDR2 FQNEAQ (reference sequence). This CDR3 is built from 14 residues. CDR3 nucleotide sequence: TGTGCCAGCAGCTGGGAGGCCTCCTACAATGAGCAGTTCTTC. It codes for CASSWEASYNEQFF.

The gene calls are TRBV27 and TRBJ2-3; D may be TRBD1 (6 bases). Germline CDR1 reads MNHEY; CDR2 reads SMNVEV (reference sequence). Trimming left V 1 base short and J 5 bases short, with 10 bases between. This CDR3 contains 14 residues. The chain's CDR3 is CASSLWGQGDTQYF. CDR3 in DNA: TGTGCCAGCAGTTTATGGGGGCAGGGAGATACGCAGTATTTT.

The V call is TRBV13, the J call TRBJ2-1; the D is unclear. The CDR3 is 13 amino acids. Germline V gene data show CDR1 as PRHDT and CDR2 as FYEKMQ (reference sequence). The ends were cut back, 5 bases at V and 7 bases at J, with 12 bases in the middle. CDR3 region: CASSHSYTNEQFF. The CDR3 DNA is TGTGCCAGCAGCCACTCCTACACTAATGAGCAGTTCTTC.

The V and J genes are TRBV28 and TRBJ1-2; TRBD1 matches 9 bases. J was trimmed by 8 bases and V by 5 bases; bases with no gene match: 12. CDR3 length equals 15 residues. Germline V gene sequence: CDR1 MDHEN, CDR2 SYDVKM. In DNA, the CDR3 is TGTGCCAGCAGTCCCGGGACAGGGACCTACTGGGGCTACACCTTC. This encodes CASSPGTGTYWGYTF.

This clone occurred once. The rearrangement links TRBV9 to TRBJ2-1; 11 bases map to TRBD2. CDR1 and CDR2 (germline): SGDLS, YYNGEE. There are 15 residues in the CDR3. Losses at the gene ends were 1 base for V and 5 bases for J; bases not matched to a gene: 2. CDR3 sequence reads: CASSVWGLADNEQFF. CDR3 bases: TGTGCCAGCAGCGTATGGGGACTAGCGGACAATGAGCAGTTCTTC.

The rearrangement joins TRBV2 to TRBJ2-2, with 12 bases that match TRBD2. V lost 6 bases, J lost 8 bases, and 7 bases stayed unmatched. The CDR3 extends over 15 amino acids. Germline V gives CDR1 SNHLY, CDR2 FYNNEI. The CDR3 protein is CASSERLAGVGELFF. CDR3 coding DNA: TGTGCCAGCAGCGAACGACTAGCGGGAGTTGGGGAGCTGTTTTTT. Based on the CDR3 plus reference TRBV2 and TRBJ2-2, the full variable domain is EPEVTQTPSHQVTQMGQEVILRCVPISNHLYFYWYRQILGQKVEFLVSFYNNEISEKSEIFDDQFSVERPDGSNFTLKIRSTKLEDSAMYFCASSERLAGVGELFFGEGSRLTVL.

The rearrangement links TRBV4-1 to TRBJ2-4; the match to TRBD1 covers 7 bases. This CDR3 spans 16 amino acids. Germline CDR1 reads MGHRA; CDR2 reads YSYEKL. The V and J ends lost 4 bases and 0 bases, in that order; junction bases with no gene match: 6. The CDR3 DNA sequence: TGCGCCAGCAGCCTTGGGACAGAACTAGCCAAAAACATTCAGTACTTC. Translation: CASSLGTELAKNIQYF.

The chain uses TRBV5-6 and TRBJ2-1; 10 bases match TRBD1. Germline V lookup: CDR1 SGHDT, CDR2 YYEEEE. After removal of 2 bases from V and 5 bases from J, the junction contained 4 bases not matched to a gene. This CDR3 spans 15 amino acids. CDR3 amino acids: CASSLGDRGNNEQFF. In DNA form, the CDR3 reads TGTGCCAGCAGCTTAGGGGACAGGGGCAACAATGAGCAGTTCTTC. Based on the CDR3 plus reference TRBV5-6 and TRBJ2-1, the full variable domain is DAGVTQSPTHLIKTRGQQVTLRCSPKSGHDTVSWYQQALGQGPQFIFQYYEEEERQRGNFPDRFSGHQFPNYSSELNVNALLLGDSALYLCASSLGDRGNNEQFFGPGTRLTVL.

This sequence joins TRBV5-4 and TRBJ2-5; 8 positions agree with TRBD2. The CDR3 covers 12 residues. Unmatched junction bases numbered 6, after V lost 9 bases and J lost 5 bases. Germline loops: CDR1 SGHNT, CDR2 YYREEE (reference sequence). The CDR3 protein is CATSGGQETQYF. The CDR3 nucleotides are TGTGCCACCTCGGGGGGGCAGGAGACCCAGTACTTC.

The genes are TRBV6-5 and TRBJ2-1; 7 bases line up with TRBD2. Trimming took 4 bases from V and 4 from J; bases not matched to a gene: 4. Germline values: CDR1 MNHEY, CDR2 SVGAGI. CDR3 length: 14 residues. CDR3 sequence: CASSSGGGYNEQFF. CDR3 DNA sequence: TGTGCCAGCAGTTCCGGGGGAGGGTACAATGAGCAGTTCTTC.